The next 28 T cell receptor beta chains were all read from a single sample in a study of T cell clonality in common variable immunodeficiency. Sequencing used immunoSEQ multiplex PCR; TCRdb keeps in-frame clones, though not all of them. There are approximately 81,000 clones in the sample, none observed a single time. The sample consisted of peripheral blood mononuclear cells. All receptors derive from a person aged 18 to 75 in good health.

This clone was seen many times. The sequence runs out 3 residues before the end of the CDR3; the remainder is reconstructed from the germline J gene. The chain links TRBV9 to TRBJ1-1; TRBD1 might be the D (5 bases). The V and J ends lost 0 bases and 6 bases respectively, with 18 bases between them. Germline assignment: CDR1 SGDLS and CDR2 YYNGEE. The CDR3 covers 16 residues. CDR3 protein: CASSVEGTGGNAEAFF. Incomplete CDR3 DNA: TGTGCCAGCAGCGTAGAAGGGACGGGGGGAAACGCTGAA.

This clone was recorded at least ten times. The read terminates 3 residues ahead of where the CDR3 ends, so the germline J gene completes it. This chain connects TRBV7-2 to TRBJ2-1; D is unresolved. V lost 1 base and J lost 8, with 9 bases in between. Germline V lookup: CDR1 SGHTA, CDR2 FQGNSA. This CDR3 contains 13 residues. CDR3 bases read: TGTGCCAGCAGCTTAGTCCCCCAGGATGAG. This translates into CASSLVPQDE. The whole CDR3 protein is CASSLVPQDEQFF.

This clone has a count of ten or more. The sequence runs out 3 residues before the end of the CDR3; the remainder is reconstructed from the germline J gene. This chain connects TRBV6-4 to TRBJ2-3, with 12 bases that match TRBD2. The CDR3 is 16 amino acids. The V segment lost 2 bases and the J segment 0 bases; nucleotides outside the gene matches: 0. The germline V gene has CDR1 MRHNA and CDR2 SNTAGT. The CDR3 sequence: CASSDGTSGSTDTQYF. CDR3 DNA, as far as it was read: TGTGCCAGCAGTGACGGGACTAGCGGGAGCACAGATACG.

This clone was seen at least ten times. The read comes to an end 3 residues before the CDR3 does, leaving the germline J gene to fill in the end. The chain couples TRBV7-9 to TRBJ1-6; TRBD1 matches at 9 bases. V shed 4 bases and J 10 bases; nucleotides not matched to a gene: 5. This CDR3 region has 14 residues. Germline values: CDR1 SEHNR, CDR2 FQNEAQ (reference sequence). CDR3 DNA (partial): TGTGCCAGCAGCTCTACAGGGGGCAGGTCACCC. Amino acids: CASSSTGGRSP. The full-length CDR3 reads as CASSSTGGRSPLHF.

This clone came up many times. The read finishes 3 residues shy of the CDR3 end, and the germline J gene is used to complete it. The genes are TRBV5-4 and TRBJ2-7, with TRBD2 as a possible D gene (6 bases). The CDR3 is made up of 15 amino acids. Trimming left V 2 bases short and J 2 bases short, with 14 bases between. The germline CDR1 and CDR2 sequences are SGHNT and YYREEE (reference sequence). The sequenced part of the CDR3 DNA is TGTGCCAGCAGCTTAAGCGGGTCGCCACCCTACGAG. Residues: CASSLSGSPPYE. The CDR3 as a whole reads CASSLSGSPPYEQYF.

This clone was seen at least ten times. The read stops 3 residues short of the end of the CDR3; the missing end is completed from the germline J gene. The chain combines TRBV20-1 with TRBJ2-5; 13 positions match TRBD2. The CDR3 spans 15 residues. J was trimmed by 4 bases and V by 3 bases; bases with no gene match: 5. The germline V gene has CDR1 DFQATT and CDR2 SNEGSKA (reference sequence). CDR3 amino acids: CSASGLAGVIETQYF. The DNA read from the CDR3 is TGCAGTGCTAGCGGACTAGCGGGAGTTATAGAGACC.

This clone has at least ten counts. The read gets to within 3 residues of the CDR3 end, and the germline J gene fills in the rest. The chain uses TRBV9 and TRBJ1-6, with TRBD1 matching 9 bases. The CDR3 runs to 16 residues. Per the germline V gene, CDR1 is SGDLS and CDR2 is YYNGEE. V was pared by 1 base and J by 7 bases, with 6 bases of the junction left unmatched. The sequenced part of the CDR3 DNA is TGTGCCAGCAGCGTAACGGGACAGGGTAGAAATTCACCC. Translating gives CASSVTGQGRNSP. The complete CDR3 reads CASSVTGQGRNSPLHF.

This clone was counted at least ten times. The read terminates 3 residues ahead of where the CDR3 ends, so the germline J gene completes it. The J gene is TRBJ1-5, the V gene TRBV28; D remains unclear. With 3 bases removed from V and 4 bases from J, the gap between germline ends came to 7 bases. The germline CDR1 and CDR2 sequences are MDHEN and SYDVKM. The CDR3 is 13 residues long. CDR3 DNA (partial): TGTGCCAGCAGTTTCGGACTAAATCAGCCC. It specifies CASSFGLNQP. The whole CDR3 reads CASSFGLNQPQHF.

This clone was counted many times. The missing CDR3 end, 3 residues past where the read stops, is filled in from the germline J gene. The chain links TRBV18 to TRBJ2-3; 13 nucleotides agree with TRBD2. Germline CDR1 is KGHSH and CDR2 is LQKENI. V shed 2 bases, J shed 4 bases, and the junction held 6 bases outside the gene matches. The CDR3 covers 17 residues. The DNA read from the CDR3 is TGTGCCAGCTCACCAAACACCGGACTAGCGGGAGCAGATACG. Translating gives CASSPNTGLAGADT. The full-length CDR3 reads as CASSPNTGLAGADTQYF.

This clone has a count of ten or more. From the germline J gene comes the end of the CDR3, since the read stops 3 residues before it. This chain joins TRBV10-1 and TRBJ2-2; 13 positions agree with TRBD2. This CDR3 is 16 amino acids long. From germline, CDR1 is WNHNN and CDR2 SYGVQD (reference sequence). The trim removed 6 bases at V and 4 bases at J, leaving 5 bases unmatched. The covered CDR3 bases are TGCGCCAGCAGCCGGACTAGCGGGAGTGGCACCGGGGAG. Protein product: CASSRTSGSGTGE. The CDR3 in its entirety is CASSRTSGSGTGELFF.

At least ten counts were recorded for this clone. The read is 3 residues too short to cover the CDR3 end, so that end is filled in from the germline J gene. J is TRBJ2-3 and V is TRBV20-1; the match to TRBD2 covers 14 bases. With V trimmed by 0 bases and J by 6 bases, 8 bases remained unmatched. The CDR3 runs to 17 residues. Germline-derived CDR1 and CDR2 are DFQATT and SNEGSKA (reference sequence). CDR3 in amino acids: CSARDIGTSGSSDTQYF. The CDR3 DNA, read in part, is TGCAGTGCTAGAGACATTGGGACTAGCGGGAGTTCGGATACG.

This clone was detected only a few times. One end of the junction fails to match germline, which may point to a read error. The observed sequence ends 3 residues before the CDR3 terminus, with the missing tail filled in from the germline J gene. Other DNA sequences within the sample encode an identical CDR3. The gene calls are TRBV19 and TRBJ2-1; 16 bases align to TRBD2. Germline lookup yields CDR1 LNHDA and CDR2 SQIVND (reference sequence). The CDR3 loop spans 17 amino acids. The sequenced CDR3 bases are TGCGCCAGTACCTATGGGACTAGCGGGAGGGCCTCAAATGAG. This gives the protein CASTYGTSGRASNE. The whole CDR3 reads CASTYGTSGRASNEQFF.

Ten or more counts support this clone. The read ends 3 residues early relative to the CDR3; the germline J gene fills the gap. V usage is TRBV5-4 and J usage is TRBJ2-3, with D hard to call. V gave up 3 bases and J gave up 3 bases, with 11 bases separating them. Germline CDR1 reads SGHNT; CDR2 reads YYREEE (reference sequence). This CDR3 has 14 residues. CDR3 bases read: TGTGCCAGCAGCTACGTAGGGTCAACAGATACG. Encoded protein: CASSYVGSTDT. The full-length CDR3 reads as CASSYVGSTDTQYF.

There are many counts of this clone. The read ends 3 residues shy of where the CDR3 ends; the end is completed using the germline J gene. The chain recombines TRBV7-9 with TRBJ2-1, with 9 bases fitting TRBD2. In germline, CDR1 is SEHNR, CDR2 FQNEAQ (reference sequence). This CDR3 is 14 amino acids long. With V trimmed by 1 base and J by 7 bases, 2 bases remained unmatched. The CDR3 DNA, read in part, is TGTGCCAGCAGCTTAGGGCTAGCGGGAAATGAG. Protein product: CASSLGLAGNE. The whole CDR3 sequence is CASSLGLAGNEQFF.

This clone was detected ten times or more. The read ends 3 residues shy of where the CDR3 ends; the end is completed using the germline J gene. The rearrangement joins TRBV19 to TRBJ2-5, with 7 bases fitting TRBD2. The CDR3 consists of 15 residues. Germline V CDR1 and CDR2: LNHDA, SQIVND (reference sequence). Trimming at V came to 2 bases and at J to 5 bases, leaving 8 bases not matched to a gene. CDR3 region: CASSISAGEGETQYF. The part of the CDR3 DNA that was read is TGTGCCAGTAGTATATCGGCGGGAGAAGGGGAGACC.

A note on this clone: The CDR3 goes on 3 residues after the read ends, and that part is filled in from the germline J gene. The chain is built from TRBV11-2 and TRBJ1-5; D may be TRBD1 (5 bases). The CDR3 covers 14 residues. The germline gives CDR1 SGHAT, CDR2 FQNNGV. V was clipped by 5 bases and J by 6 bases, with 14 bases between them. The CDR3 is CASSPHPGGQPQHF. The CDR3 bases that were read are TGTGCCAGCAGCCCCCACCCCGGGGGTCAGCCC.

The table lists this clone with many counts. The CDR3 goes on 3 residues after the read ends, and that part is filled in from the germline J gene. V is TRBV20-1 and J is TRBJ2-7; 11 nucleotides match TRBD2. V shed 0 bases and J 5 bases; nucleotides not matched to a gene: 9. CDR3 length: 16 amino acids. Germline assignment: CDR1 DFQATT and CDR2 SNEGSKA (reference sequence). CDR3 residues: CSARDALAGVGDEQYF. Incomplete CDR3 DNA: TGCAGTGCTAGAGATGCACTAGCGGGAGTGGGCGACGAG.

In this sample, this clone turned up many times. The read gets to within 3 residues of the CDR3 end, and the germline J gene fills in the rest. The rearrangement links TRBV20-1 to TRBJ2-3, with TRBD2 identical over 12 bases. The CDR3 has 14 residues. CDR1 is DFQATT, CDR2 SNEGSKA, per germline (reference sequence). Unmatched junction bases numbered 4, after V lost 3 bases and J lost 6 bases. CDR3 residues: CSASLLAGGDTQYF. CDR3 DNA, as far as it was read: TGCAGTGCTAGTCTGCTAGCGGGGGGGGATACG.

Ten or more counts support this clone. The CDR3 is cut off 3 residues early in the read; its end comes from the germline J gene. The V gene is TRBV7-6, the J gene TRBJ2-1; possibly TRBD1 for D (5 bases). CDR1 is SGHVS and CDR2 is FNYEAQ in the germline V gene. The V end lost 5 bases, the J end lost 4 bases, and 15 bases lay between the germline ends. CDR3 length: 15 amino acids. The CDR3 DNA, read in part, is TGTGCCAGCAGCCCTGGGGCAGGGATTTACAATGAG. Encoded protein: CASSPGAGIYNE. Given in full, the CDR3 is CASSPGAGIYNEQFF.

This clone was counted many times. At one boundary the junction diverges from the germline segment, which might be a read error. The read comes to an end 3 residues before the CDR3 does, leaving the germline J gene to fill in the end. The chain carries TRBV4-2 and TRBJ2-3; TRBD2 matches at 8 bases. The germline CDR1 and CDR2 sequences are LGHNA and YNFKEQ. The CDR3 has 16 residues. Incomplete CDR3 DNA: TGCGCCAGCAGCCAAGAGTCGACTAGCGGCACAGATACG. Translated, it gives CASSQESTSGTDT. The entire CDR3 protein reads CASSQESTSGTDTQYF.

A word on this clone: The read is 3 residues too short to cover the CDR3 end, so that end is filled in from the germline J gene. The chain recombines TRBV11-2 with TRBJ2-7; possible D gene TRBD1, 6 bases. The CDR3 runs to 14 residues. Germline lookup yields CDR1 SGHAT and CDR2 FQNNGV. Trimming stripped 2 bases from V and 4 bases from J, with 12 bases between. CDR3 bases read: TGTGCCAGCAGCTTAACAGGGTCGGGATACGAG. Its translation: CASSLTGSGYE. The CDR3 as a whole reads CASSLTGSGYEQYF. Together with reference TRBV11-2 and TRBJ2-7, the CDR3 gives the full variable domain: EAGVAQSPRYKIIEKRQSVAFWCNPISGHATLYWYQQILGQGPKLLIQFQNNGVVDDSQLPKDRFSAERLKGVDSTLKIQPAKLEDSAVYLCASSLTGSGYEQYFGPGTRLTVT.

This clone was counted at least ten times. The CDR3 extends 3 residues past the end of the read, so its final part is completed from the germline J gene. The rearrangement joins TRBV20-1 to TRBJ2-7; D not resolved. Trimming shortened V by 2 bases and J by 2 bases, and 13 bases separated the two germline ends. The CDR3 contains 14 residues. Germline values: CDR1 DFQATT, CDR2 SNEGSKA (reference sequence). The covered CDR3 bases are TGCAGTGCTAGAATTACAACTACCGCCTACGAG. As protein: CSARITTTAYE. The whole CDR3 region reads CSARITTTAYEQYF.

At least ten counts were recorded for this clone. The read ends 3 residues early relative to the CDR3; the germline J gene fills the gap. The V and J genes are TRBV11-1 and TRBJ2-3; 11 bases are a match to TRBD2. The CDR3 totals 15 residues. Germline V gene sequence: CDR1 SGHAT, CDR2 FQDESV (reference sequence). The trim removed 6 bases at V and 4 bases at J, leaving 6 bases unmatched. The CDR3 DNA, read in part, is TGTGCCAGCAGGCCTACTAGCGGGAGCCCAGATACG. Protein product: CASRPTSGSPDT. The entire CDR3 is CASRPTSGSPDTQYF.

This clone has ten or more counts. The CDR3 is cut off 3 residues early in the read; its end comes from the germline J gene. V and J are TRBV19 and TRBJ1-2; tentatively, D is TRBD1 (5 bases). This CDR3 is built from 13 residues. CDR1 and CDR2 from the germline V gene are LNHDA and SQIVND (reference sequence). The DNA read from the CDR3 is TGTGCCAGTAGTTCGGGACTCCAGGAGGGC. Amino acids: CASSSGLQEG. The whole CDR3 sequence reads CASSSGLQEGYTF.

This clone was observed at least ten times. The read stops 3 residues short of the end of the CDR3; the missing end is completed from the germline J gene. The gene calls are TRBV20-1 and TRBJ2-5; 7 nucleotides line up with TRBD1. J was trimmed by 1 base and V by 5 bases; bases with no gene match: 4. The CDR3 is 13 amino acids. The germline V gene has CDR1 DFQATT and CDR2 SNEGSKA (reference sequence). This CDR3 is CSASRDSQETQYF. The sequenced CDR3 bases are TGCAGTGCTTCACGGGACAGCCAAGAGACC.

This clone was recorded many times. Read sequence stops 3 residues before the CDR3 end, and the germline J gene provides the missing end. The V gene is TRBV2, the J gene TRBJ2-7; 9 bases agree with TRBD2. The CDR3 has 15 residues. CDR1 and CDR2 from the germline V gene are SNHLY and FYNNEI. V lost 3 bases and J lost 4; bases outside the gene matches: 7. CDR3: CASSDFSSGNYEQYF. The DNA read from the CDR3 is TGTGCCAGCAGTGATTTTTCTAGCGGGAATTACGAG.

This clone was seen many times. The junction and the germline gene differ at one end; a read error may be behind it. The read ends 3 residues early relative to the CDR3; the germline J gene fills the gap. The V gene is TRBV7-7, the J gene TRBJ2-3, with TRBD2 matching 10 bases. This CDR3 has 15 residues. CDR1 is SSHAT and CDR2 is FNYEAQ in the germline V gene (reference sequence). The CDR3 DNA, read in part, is TGTGCTAGCAGCTTATTAGCGGGAGGTTCAGATACG. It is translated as CASSLLAGGSDT. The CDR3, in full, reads CASSLLAGGSDTQYF. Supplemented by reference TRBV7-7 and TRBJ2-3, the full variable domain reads GAGVSQSPRYKVTKRGQDVTLRCDPISSHATLYWYQQALGQGPEFLTYFNYEAQPDKSGLPSDRFSAERPEGSISTLTIQRTEQRDSAMYRCASSLLAGGSDTQYFGPGTRLTVL.

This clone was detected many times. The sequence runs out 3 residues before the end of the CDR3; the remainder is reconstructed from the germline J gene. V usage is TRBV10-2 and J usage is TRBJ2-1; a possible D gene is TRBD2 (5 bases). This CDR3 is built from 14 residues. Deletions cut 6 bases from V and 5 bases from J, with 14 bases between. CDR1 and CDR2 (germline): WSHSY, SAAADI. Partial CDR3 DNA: TGCGCCAGCAGGGCCATTGGACTTGACAATGAG. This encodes CASRAIGLDNE. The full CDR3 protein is CASRAIGLDNEQFF.